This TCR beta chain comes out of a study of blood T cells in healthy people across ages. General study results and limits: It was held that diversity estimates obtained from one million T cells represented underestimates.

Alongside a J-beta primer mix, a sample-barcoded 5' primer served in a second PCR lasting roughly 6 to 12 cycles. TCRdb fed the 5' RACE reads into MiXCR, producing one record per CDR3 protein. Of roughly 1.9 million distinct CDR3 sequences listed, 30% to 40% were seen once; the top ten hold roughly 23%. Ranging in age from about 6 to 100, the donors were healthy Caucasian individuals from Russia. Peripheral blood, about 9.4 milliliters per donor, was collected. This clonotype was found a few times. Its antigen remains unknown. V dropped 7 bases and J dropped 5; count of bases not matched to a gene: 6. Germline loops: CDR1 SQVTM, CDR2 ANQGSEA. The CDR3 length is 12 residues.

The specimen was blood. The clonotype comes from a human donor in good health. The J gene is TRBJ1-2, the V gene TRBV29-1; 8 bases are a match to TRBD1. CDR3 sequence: CSATGGVYGYTF. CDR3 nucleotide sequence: TGCAGCGCCACAGGGGGTGTTTATGGCTACACCTTC.